This T cell receptor beta chain was documented in a study of beta chain features in type 1 diabetes. General study results and limits: Patients with type 1 diabetes showed fewer VDJ junction insertions and more deletions. The study notes PCR might favor shorter templates equally in patients and controls. In cDNA sequencing, cells with high TCR expression could be over-represented. Among all four CD4+ subsets, Type 1 diabetes patients had TCRB CDR3s that were moderately but significantly shorter.

This clone has more than one count but fewer than ten. Its antigen is still unknown. The entirety of the isolated RNA underwent reverse transcription, so expressed TCRB transcripts were sequenced. Some clones are missing from TCRdb's copy, which holds only in-frame ones; the method was immunoSEQ multiplex PCR. There are roughly 250,000 clones in the sample; about a fifth occur only once, and more than 0.025% lies in the top ten. This CDR3 has 15 amino acids. Germline V gene sequence: CDR1 ENHRY, CDR2 SYGVKD. V gave up 2 bases and J gave up 6 bases; unmatched junction bases: 6. The sequencing sample was made of naive CD4+ T cells from blood. The sequence was collected from a woman in her thirties or forties with type 1 diabetes. The rearrangement uses TRBV10-3 and TRBJ2-7; 11 bases are shared with TRBD1. Here the CDR3 DNA reads TGTGCCATCAGTGAGAACGGACAGGGGGCCAGCGAGCAGTACTTC. This gives the protein CAISENGQGASEQYF.